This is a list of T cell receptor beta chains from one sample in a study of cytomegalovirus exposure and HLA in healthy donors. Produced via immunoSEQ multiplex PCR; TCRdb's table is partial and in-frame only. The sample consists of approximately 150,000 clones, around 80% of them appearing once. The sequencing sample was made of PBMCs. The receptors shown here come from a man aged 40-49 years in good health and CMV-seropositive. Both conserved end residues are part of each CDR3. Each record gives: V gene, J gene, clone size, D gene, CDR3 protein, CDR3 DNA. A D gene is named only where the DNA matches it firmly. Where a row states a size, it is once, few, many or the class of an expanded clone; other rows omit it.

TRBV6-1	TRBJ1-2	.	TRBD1	CASSEAGQGGYTF	TGTGCCAGCAGTGAAGCGGGACAGGGTGGCTACACCTTC
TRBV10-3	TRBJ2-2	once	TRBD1	CAIRPGQENTGELFF	TGTGCCATCAGGCCGGGACAGGAGAACACCGGGGAGCTGTTTTTT
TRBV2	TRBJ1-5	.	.	CASSQAAQPQHF	TGTGCCAGCAGTCAGGCAGCCCAGCCCCAGCATTTT
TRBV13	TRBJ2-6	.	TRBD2	CASSLSGLRSSGANVLTF	TGTGCCAGCAGCCTATCGGGACTACGGAGCTCTGGGGCCAACGTCCTGACTTTC
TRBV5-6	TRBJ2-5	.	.	CASSLPGHYQETQYF	TGTGCCAGCAGCTTACCCGGACACTACCAAGAGACCCAGTACTTC
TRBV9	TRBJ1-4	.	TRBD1	CASTPGQGEGNEKLFF	TGTGCCAGCACCCCGGGACAGGGTGAGGGTAATGAAAAACTGTTTTTT
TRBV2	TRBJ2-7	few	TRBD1	CASSFDRVHEQYF	TGTGCCAGCAGTTTCGACAGGGTCCACGAGCAGTACTTC
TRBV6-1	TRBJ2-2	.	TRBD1	CASSGRQGSAGELFF	TGTGCCAGCAGTGGGCGACAGGGGAGCGCCGGGGAGCTGTTTTTT
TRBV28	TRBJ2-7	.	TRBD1	CASNRGSYEQYF	TGTGCCAGCAACAGGGGATCCTACGAGCAGTACTTC
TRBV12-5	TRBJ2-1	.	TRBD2	CASGLGLSGKGDNEQFF	TGTGCTAGTGGTTTGGGCCTCAGCGGGAAGGGAGACAATGAGCAGTTCTTC
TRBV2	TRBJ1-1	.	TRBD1	CASSAGGTEAFF	TGTGCCAGCAGTGCAGGGGGGACTGAAGCTTTCTTT
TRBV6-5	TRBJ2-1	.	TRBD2	CASGAGVTAGGEQFF	TGTGCCAGCGGGGCGGGAGTAACGGCCGGGGGTGAGCAGTTCTTC
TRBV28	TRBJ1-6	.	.	CASSSLGRGYNSPLHF	TGTGCCAGCAGTTCCCTAGGGAGGGGCTATAATTCACCCCTCCACTTT
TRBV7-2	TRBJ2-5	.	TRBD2	CASSSTSGRYQETQYF	TGTGCCAGCAGTTCGACTAGCGGGAGGTACCAAGAGACCCAGTACTTC
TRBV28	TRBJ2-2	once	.	CASSTGRRETGELFF	TGTGCCAGCAGCACAGGGCGACGAGAAACCGGGGAGCTGTTTTTT
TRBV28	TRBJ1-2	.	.	CASKAVKDGYTF	TGTGCCAGCAAGGCGGTGAAAGATGGCTACACCTTC
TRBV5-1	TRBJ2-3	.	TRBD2	CASSSGTSAGTDTQYF	TGCGCCAGCAGCTCCGGGACTAGCGCAGGCACAGATACGCAGTATTTT
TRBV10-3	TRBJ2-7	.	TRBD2	CATPVEDSSGPYEQYF	TGTGCCACCCCCGTTGAAGACTCTAGCGGACCCTACGAGCAGTACTTC
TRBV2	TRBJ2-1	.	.	CASSEAEWGVKNEQFF	TGTGCCAGCAGTGAAGCGGAGTGGGGGGTGAAGAATGAGCAGTTCTTC
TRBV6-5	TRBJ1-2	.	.	CASSYSQAGGGYGYTF	TGTGCCAGCAGTTACTCCCAGGCGGGCGGGGGCTATGGCTACACCTTC
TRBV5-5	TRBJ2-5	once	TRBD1	CASSGTGRRETQYF	TGTGCCAGCAGCGGGACAGGGCGAAGAGAGACCCAGTACTTC
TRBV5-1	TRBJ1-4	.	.	CASSSPGLEKLFF	TGCGCCAGCAGCTCCCCAGGGCTTGAAAAACTGTTTTTT
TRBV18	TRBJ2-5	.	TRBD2	CASSPPTYVAGGEETQYF	TGTGCCAGCTCACCACCAACGTACGTAGCGGGAGGGGAAGAGACCCAGTACTTC
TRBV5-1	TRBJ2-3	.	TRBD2	CASSLTPTSGIGDTQYF	TGCGCCAGCAGCTTAACCCCCACTAGCGGCATCGGAGATACGCAGTATTTT